The 32 T cell receptor beta chains reported below all come from one sample, sequenced in a study of blood T cell repertoires in COVID-19. Assay used: immunoSEQ multiplex PCR; TCRdb lists only in-frame clones, some missing. The repertoire holds approximately 300,000 clones, with 85% to 90% as singletons. Sequences were obtained from peripheral blood. The receptor source for this set is a man between 25 and 39 years old with acute or convalescent COVID-19.

The V call is TRBV18, the J call TRBJ1-5, with TRBD1 as a possible D gene (6 bases). With 4 bases removed from V and 5 bases from J, the gap between germline ends came to 9 bases. CDR1 KGHSH and CDR2 LQKENI come from the germline V gene. This CDR3 is built from 13 residues. CDR3 coding DNA: TGTGCCAGCTCACAACAGGGATATCAGCCCCAGCATTTT. This encodes CASSQQGYQPQHF.

The rearrangement uses TRBV7-3 and TRBJ2-3; tentative D call: TRBD2 (6 bases). CDR1 is SGHTA, CDR2 FQGTGA, per germline. This CDR3 is 17 amino acids long. Deletions cut 7 bases from V and 2 bases from J, with 22 bases between. CDR3 region: CASTQLGGPVNTDTQYF. CDR3 bases: TGTGCCAGCACCCAGCTAGGAGGGCCTGTAAACACAGATACGCAGTATTTT.

This clone was detected once. The chain has TRBV5-4 and TRBJ1-6, with D tentatively TRBD1 (5 bases). Trimming cost V 0 bases and J 6 bases, with 7 bases left between them. Germline-derived CDR1 and CDR2 are SGHNT and YYREEE (reference sequence). This CDR3 region has 14 residues. The CDR3 reads CASSLDRGNSPLHF. The CDR3 DNA reads as TGTGCCAGCAGCTTGGATAGGGGTAATTCACCCCTCCACTTT. Using reference TRBV5-4 and TRBJ1-6 for the parts outside the CDR3, the full variable domain is ETGVTQSPTHLIKTRGQQVTLRCSSQSGHNTVSWYQQALGQGPQFIFQYYREEENGRGNFPPRFSGLQFPNYSSELNVNALELDDSALYLCASSLDRGNSPLHFGNGTRLTVT.

The V call is TRBV6-5, the J call TRBJ1-6; TRBD1 might be the D (5 bases). V lost 6 bases to trimming and J lost 12 bases, with 21 bases between them. CDR1 is MNHEY and CDR2 is SVGAGI in the germline V gene. CDR3 size: 15 residues. The CDR3 reads CASRTDLNRNLPLHF. CDR3 DNA sequence: TGTGCCAGCAGGACAGATTTAAACCGTAACCTACCCCTCCACTTT.

The chain couples TRBV30 to TRBJ2-1; D is unclear. The germline V and J ends were trimmed by 0 bases and 0 bases, with 12 bases remaining between them. CDR1 GTSNPN and CDR2 SVGIG come from the germline V gene (reference sequence). This CDR3 region has 16 residues. CDR3 protein: CAWSVRSRLSYNEQFF. DNA of the CDR3: TGTGCCTGGAGTGTACGAAGCAGACTCTCCTACAATGAGCAGTTCTTC.

The chain recombines TRBV27 with TRBJ1-5, with D perhaps TRBD1 (5 bases). Trimming pared 3 bases from V and 6 bases from J, leaving 9 bases between. The CDR3 runs 13 residues. CDR1 is MNHEY, CDR2 SMNVEV, per germline (reference sequence). In DNA form, the CDR3 reads TGTGCCAGCAGTTTGGTTCAGGGTCAGCCCCAGCATTTT. Translation gives CASSLVQGQPQHF.

The genes are TRBV19 and TRBJ1-2; D possibly corresponds to TRBD1 (6 bases). From germline, CDR1 is LNHDA and CDR2 SQIVND (reference sequence). Trimming took off 4 bases at V and 2 bases at J, with 11 bases between the two ends. This CDR3 comprises 14 residues. CDR3: CASSTTGRNYGYTF. CDR3 nucleotides: TGTGCCAGTAGTACGACAGGACGGAACTATGGCTACACCTTC.

V is TRBV6-5 and J is TRBJ2-7; possibly TRBD1 for D (5 bases). Trimming cost V 6 bases and J 3 bases, with 12 bases left between them. The CDR3 totals 13 residues. From germline, CDR1 is MNHEY and CDR2 SVGAGI. CDR3 sequence (DNA): TGTGCCAGCAGGAGAAACCAGGGCTACGAGCAGTACTTC. Its protein product is CASRRNQGYEQYF.

This chain links TRBV28 with TRBJ1-5; 8 positions match TRBD1. The germline gives CDR1 MDHEN, CDR2 SYDVKM. This CDR3 is built from 13 residues. The J segment lost 3 bases and the V segment lost 10 bases, leaving 5 bases of the junction unmatched. CDR3 coding DNA: TGTGCCACCTCGGGACAGGTCAATCAGCCCCAGCATTTT. It is translated as CATSGQVNQPQHF.

CDR3 sequence reads: CASSLWTGRQPQHF. The CDR3 DNA sequence: TGTGCCAGCAGTTTATGGACAGGGCGTCAGCCCCAGCATTTT. The chain employs TRBV6-7 and TRBJ1-5, with 8 positions matching TRBD1. TRBV6-7 is classed as an ORF, of uncertain function. The CDR3 totals 14 residues. The V and J ends lost 4 bases and 6 bases, in that order; junction bases with no gene match: 5.

This clone was seen a single time. The chain uses TRBV6-2 or TRBV6-3 and TRBJ1-2; the D gene is possibly TRBD1 (6 bases). Deletions cut 0 bases from V and 6 bases from J, with 11 bases between. The germline CDR1 and CDR2 sequences are MNHEY and SVGEGT. The CDR3 spans 14 residues. The CDR3 DNA reads as TGTGCCAGCAGTTACTCGGGAGGGGGAAATGGCTACACCTTC. It encodes CASSYSGGGNGYTF.

V is TRBV19 and J is TRBJ2-7; 15 nucleotides line up with TRBD2. This CDR3 has 15 residues. Germline CDR1 is LNHDA and CDR2 is SQIVND (reference sequence). V was pared by 4 bases and J by 4 bases, with 2 bases of the junction left unmatched. CDR3 DNA: TGTGCCAGTAGTACGGGGACTAGCGGGAGGTACGAGCAGTACTTC. Protein sequence: CASSTGTSGRYEQYF.

Note on this clone: No DNA is shown, since the ends of the CDR3 on it are uncertain; the CDR3 is the one TCRdb lists. V and J are TRBV12-3 or TRBV12-4 and TRBJ2-3; the tabulated D call, TRBD2, remains unverified against the DNA. The CDR3 is 13 residues long, ends included. CDR3 sequence: CASSSSGTDTQYF.

CDR3 residues: CAWSVLQGLNEKLFF. The CDR3 nucleotides read TGTGCCTGGAGTGTATTACAGGGGCTTAATGAAAAACTGTTTTTT. V usage is TRBV30 and J usage is TRBJ1-4; 7 bases agree with TRBD1. Germline assignment: CDR1 GTSNPN and CDR2 SVGIG (reference sequence). This CDR3 comprises 15 residues. The ends lost 0 bases at V and 4 bases at J; junction bases unmatched: 5.

This clone was detected once. This rearrangement joins TRBV16 to TRBJ2-3, with 8 bases lining up with TRBD2. This CDR3 spans 15 amino acids. Germline V gene data show CDR1 as KGHSY and CDR2 as FQNENV. The V and J ends lost 4 bases and 4 bases, in that order; junction bases with no gene match: 7. The CDR3, as DNA: TGTGCCAGCAGCCCCAGCGGGGGATATTCAGATACGCAGTATTTT. This sequence encodes CASSPSGGYSDTQYF.

J is TRBJ1-5 and V is TRBV4-1; 9 nucleotides line up with TRBD1. The V gene end was trimmed by 1 base and the J gene end by 6 bases; junction bases not matched to a gene: 1. CDR1 is MGHRA, CDR2 YSYEKL, per germline. This CDR3 spans 14 amino acids. The CDR3 nucleotides read TGCGCCAGCAGCCAAGGACAGGGGGTTCAGCCCCAGCATTTT. Translation: CASSQGQGVQPQHF.

The chain is built from TRBV20-1 and TRBJ2-5; maybe TRBD2 (6 bases). Germline loops: CDR1 DFQATT, CDR2 SNEGSKA (reference sequence). V lost 3 bases, J lost 4 bases, and 12 bases lay in between. This CDR3 has 13 residues. The CDR3 reads CSASPGVGETQYF. CDR3 coding DNA: TGCAGTGCTAGTCCGGGGGTAGGAGAGACCCAGTACTTC.

The chain has TRBV3-1 (or the pseudogene TRBV3-2) and TRBJ2-3, with D maybe TRBD1 (5 bases). CDR3 length: 15 amino acids. V dropped 4 bases and J dropped 0 bases, with 11 bases sitting between them. Germline V lookup: CDR1 LGHDT, CDR2 YNNKEL (reference sequence). The chain's CDR3 is CASSPFAGSTDTQYF. Here the CDR3 DNA reads TGTGCCAGCAGCCCCTTCGCAGGGAGCACAGATACGCAGTATTTT.

The V call is TRBV7-9, the J call TRBJ1-3; 8 positions agree with TRBD1. Unmatched junction bases numbered 11, after V lost 4 bases and J lost 9 bases. CDR3 length: 15 residues. From germline, CDR1 is SEHNR and CDR2 FQNEAQ (reference sequence). The CDR3 DNA is TGTGCCAGCAGCTCGACAGGGGATGACGGGGCCACCATATATTTT. This codes for CASSSTGDDGATIYF.

The chain employs TRBV3-1 (or the pseudogene TRBV3-2) and TRBJ1-6; tentatively, D is TRBD1 (6 bases). Deletions cut 5 bases from V and 7 bases from J, with 18 bases between. The CDR3 covers 16 residues. The germline V gene encodes CDR1 LGHDT and CDR2 YNNKEL (reference sequence). This CDR3 reads CASSRGDGGQNSPLHF. DNA for the CDR3: TGTGCCAGCAGCAGGGGAGACGGGGGGCAAAATTCACCCCTCCACTTT.

The V and J genes are TRBV6-5 and TRBJ1-5, with D perhaps matching TRBD1 (6 bases). V lost 4 bases and J 1 base, leaving 14 bases between the germline ends. Looked up from germline, CDR1 is MNHEY and CDR2 is SVGAGI. The CDR3 has 16 residues. The CDR3 nucleotides read TGTGCCAGCAGTTCGCTATCCAGGGGCAGCAATCAGCCCCAGCATTTT. Translating gives CASSSLSRGSNQPQHF.

This chain joins TRBV11-2 and TRBJ2-7; TRBD1 agrees at 7 bases. Germline V CDR1 and CDR2: SGHAT, FQNNGV. V gave up 6 bases and J gave up 4 bases; unmatched junction bases: 6. The CDR3 consists of 13 residues. The CDR3 region is CASRRTGFYEQYF. CDR3 nucleotides: TGTGCCAGCAGGAGGACAGGTTTTTACGAGCAGTACTTC.

The table lists this clone with a count of one. The rearrangement joins TRBV9 to TRBJ1-2; D gene ambiguous. The CDR3 length is 14 residues. Germline V gene sequence: CDR1 SGDLS, CDR2 YYNGEE. The V gene lost 0 bases and the J gene lost 7 bases, with 13 bases spanning the gap. CDR3 DNA: TGTGCCAGCAGCGTAGCGGCGGATCTCCCTGGCTACACCTTC. This codes for CASSVAADLPGYTF.

The V call is TRBV18, the J call TRBJ2-6; TRBD2 is a possible D gene (5 bases). V lost 1 base and J lost 2, with 9 bases in between. This CDR3 contains 16 residues. Germline V gene data show CDR1 as KGHSH and CDR2 as LQKENI. CDR3 loop: CASSPQGGPGANVLTF. CDR3 bases: TGTGCCAGCTCACCACAAGGAGGCCCTGGGGCCAACGTCCTGACTTTC.

V gene TRBV19 combines with J gene TRBJ1-2; 11 nucleotides line up with TRBD1. The CDR3 loop spans 17 amino acids. Germline V lookup: CDR1 LNHDA, CDR2 SQIVND (reference sequence). The ends lost 2 bases at V and 5 bases at J; junction bases unmatched: 10. CDR3 sequence: CASSIYEGQGAFYGYTF. For the CDR3, the DNA is TGTGCCAGTAGTATATATGAAGGACAGGGGGCTTTTTATGGCTACACCTTC.

CDR3 DNA sequence: TGTGCCACATCGACAGGGAATAATTCACCCCTCCACTTT. It is translated as CATSTGNNSPLHF. J is TRBJ1-6 and V is TRBV6-5; 7 nucleotides line up with TRBD1. Unmatched junction bases numbered 5, after V lost 10 bases and J lost 5 bases. The CDR3 loop spans 13 amino acids. Germline lookup yields CDR1 MNHEY and CDR2 SVGAGI.

A remark on this clone: Other DNA sequences in this specimen translate into the identical CDR3. The chain joins TRBV9 to TRBJ1-1, with 7 bases matching TRBD1. This CDR3 has 14 residues. CDR1 and CDR2 (germline): SGDLS, YYNGEE. The V and J ends lost 0 bases and 5 bases, in that order; junction bases with no gene match: 4. This chain's CDR3 is CASSVEGAGTEAFF. In DNA, the CDR3 is TGTGCCAGCAGCGTAGAGGGGGCCGGGACTGAAGCTTTCTTT.

V is TRBV21-1 and J is TRBJ2-7; the table's D gene call, TRBD2, was not cross checked with the DNA. TRBV21-1 is termed a pseudogene. The CDR3 contains 11 residues. CDR3 DNA sequence: TGTGCCAGCAGTAGAGGAGACGAGCAGTACTTC. Its protein product is CASSRGDEQYF.

This sequence joins TRBV28 and TRBJ2-7, with 7 bases fitting TRBD2. The junction had 20 bases not matched to a gene; V was cut back by 6 bases and J by 12 bases. The length of the CDR3 is 15 residues. Germline V gene sequence: CDR1 MDHEN, CDR2 SYDVKM. The CDR3 sequence: CASRATGTILTGLYF. The CDR3 nucleotides are TGTGCCAGCAGGGCGACCGGGACTATACTAACGGGGTTGTACTTC. The complete variable domain, with remaining parts taken from reference TRBV28 and TRBJ2-7, reads DVKVTQSSRYLVKRTGEKVFLECVQDMDHENMFWYRQDPGLGLRLIYFSYDVKMKEKGDIPEGYSVSREKKERFSLILESASTNQTSMYLCASRATGTILTGLYFGPGTRLTVT.

This chain connects TRBV6-1 to TRBJ1-6; 7 nucleotides agree with TRBD1. The CDR3 sequence is 15 residues long. CDR1 is MNHNS and CDR2 is SASEGT in the germline V gene. J was trimmed by 9 bases and V by 0 bases; bases with no gene match: 5. The chain's CDR3 is CASSEARAGGSPLHF. As DNA, the CDR3 is TGTGCCAGCAGTGAAGCGCGGGCAGGGGGTTCACCCCTCCACTTT.

V and J are TRBV6-1 and TRBJ1-3, with 8 bases aligning to TRBD1. Germline lookup yields CDR1 MNHNS and CDR2 SASEGT. The V gene end was trimmed by 4 bases and the J gene end by 4 bases; junction bases not matched to a gene: 9. The CDR3 has 16 residues. The chain's CDR3 is CASSAPQGVPGNTIYF. The CDR3 DNA is TGTGCCAGCAGTGCCCCACAGGGGGTGCCCGGAAACACCATATATTTT.

The V call is TRBV18, the J call TRBJ2-5; 7 nucleotides align to TRBD2. V lost 2 bases and J lost 4; bases outside the gene matches: 7. The CDR3 runs 15 residues. Germline V gives CDR1 KGHSH, CDR2 LQKENI. This CDR3 is CASSPDKGRGETQYF. Written as DNA, the CDR3 is TGTGCCAGCTCACCAGATAAAGGGAGGGGAGAGACCCAGTACTTC.